These 27 T cell receptor beta chains came from one sample sequenced in a study of T cell responses to AZD1222 COVID-19 vaccine. Generated by immunoSEQ multiplex PCR, the TCRdb table keeps only in-frame clones and is missing some. The table lists some 74,000 clones, approximately 90% of them singletons. Source: peripheral blood, taken 28 days after the second AZD1222 dose. These receptors all come from an adult who received the AZD1222 COVID-19 vaccine.

The chain uses TRBV7-8 and TRBJ1-6, with D possibly TRBD1 on 6 matching bases. The CDR3 length is 14 residues. Trimming removed 3 bases from V and 4 bases from J, with 7 bases in between. Germline V gene lookup returns CDR1 SGHVS and CDR2 FQNEAQ. CDR3 sequence: CASSFGQYNSPLHF. In DNA form, the CDR3 reads TGTGCCAGCAGCTTTGGACAGTATAATTCACCCCTCCACTTT. The whole variable domain, remainder taken from reference TRBV7-8 and TRBJ1-6, is GAGVSQSPRYKVAKRGQDVALRCDPISGHVSLFWYQQALGQGPEFLTYFQNEAQLDKSGLPSDRFFAERPEGSVSTLKIQRTQQEDSAVYLCASSFGQYNSPLHFGNGTRLTVT.

The rearrangement uses TRBV11-3 and TRBJ1-1; D is possibly TRBD1 (5 bases). The CDR3 totals 14 residues. V was clipped by 3 bases and J by 9 bases, with 17 bases between them. Germline CDR1 SGHNT, CDR2 YENEEA. CDR3 coding DNA: TGTGCCAGCAGCTTGAGCCCGGGAAGGGGACAAGCTTTCTTT. As protein: CASSLSPGRGQAFF.

The chain links TRBV2 to TRBJ2-7; the D gene is possibly TRBD1 (5 bases). Per germline, CDR1 SNHLY and CDR2 FYNNEI. With 7 bases removed from V and 3 bases from J, the gap between germline ends came to 13 bases. CDR3 length equals 13 residues. The DNA of the CDR3 is TGTGCCAGCATATATGGGGCCAACTACGAGCAGTACTTC. This encodes CASIYGANYEQYF.

The V call is TRBV12-5, the J call TRBJ2-2; 9 bases align to TRBD2. V trimming: 4 bases; J trimming: 6 bases; junction bases outside the gene matches: 12. Germline V CDR1 and CDR2: LGHNT, FRNRAP. There are 17 residues in the CDR3. The CDR3 DNA is TGTGCTAGTGGTTCCTCTCCCCTAGCGGGAACCCCCGGGGAGCTGTTTTTT. Its protein product is CASGSSPLAGTPGELFF.

The rearrangement links TRBV14 to TRBJ2-3; TRBD2 might be the D (5 bases). V lost 0 bases, J lost 4 bases, and 20 bases lay in between. The CDR3 contains 18 residues. Germline V lookup: CDR1 SGHDN, CDR2 FVKESK. CDR3 protein: CASSQDVSGMPVADTQYF. Here the CDR3 DNA reads TGTGCCAGCAGCCAAGACGTATCGGGAATGCCCGTGGCAGATACGCAGTATTTT.

DNA of the CDR3: TGTGCCAGCAGCTTAGCAGACGGGGAGCAGTACTTC. Its translation is CASSLADGEQYF. The rearrangement joins TRBV11-2 to TRBJ2-7; D call uncertain. Trimming left V 1 base short and J 7 bases short, with 8 bases between. Germline V gene lookup returns CDR1 SGHAT and CDR2 FQNNGV. This CDR3 comprises 12 residues.

The rearrangement joins TRBV9 to TRBJ1-4, with 12 bases identical to TRBD1. The CDR3 covers 15 residues. Germline CDR1 reads SGDLS; CDR2 reads YYNGEE. Unmatched junction bases numbered 4, after V lost 8 bases and J lost 2 bases. The CDR3 loop is CASGTGGPTNEKLFF. Written as DNA, the CDR3 is TGTGCCAGTGGGACAGGGGGCCCCACTAATGAAAAACTGTTTTTT.

The chain has TRBV7-8 and TRBJ1-2; possibly TRBD1 for D (5 bases). With 9 bases removed from V and 0 bases from J, the gap between germline ends came to 14 bases. CDR1 is SGHVS and CDR2 is FQNEAQ in the germline V gene. This CDR3 has 14 residues. The CDR3 DNA reads as TGTGCCAGTACCGCCGGGACTCCTAACTATGGCTACACCTTC. Translated: CASTAGTPNYGYTF.

The J gene is TRBJ1-2, the V gene TRBV28; D is perhaps TRBD1 (6 bases). The CDR3 length is 16 residues. Deletions cut 7 bases from V and 2 bases from J, with 20 bases between. Germline lookup yields CDR1 MDHEN and CDR2 SYDVKM. The CDR3 loop reads CASNTGSAGANYGYTF. In DNA form, the CDR3 reads TGTGCCAGCAACACCGGATCCGCAGGGGCCAACTATGGCTACACCTTC.

CDR3 DNA sequence: TGCAGCGTTGAAGATCCGGGGAGCCAGTTCTTC. This encodes CSVEDPGSQFF. The chain is built from TRBV29-1 and TRBJ2-1, with D perhaps TRBD2 (5 bases). Trimming left V 0 bases short and J 13 bases short, with 10 bases between. The length of the CDR3 is 11 residues. CDR1 and CDR2 from the germline V gene are SQVTM and ANQGSEA.

The rearrangement joins TRBV11-2 to TRBJ1-3; tentative D call: TRBD1 (5 bases). The CDR3 is 16 residues long. V lost 7 bases and J 2 bases, leaving 18 bases between the germline ends. Looked up from germline, CDR1 is SGHAT and CDR2 is FQNNGV. Written as DNA, the CDR3 is TGTGCCAGCACCCCGGGCCCGGGGGGAACTGGAAACACCATATATTTT. Residues: CASTPGPGGTGNTIYF.

J is TRBJ2-7 and V is TRBV4-2; 7 positions agree with TRBD1. This CDR3 has 18 amino acids. Germline V CDR1 and CDR2: LGHNA, YNFKEQ. V lost 0 bases to trimming and J lost 1 base; unmatched junction nucleotides: 12. The CDR3: CASSQEDLQGSQSYEQYF. CDR3 DNA sequence: TGTGCCAGCAGCCAAGAGGATCTACAGGGGAGCCAATCCTACGAGCAGTACTTC.

The gene calls are TRBV10-3 and TRBJ2-5; 8 nucleotides match TRBD1. This CDR3 contains 16 residues. Germline CDR1 is ENHRY and CDR2 is SYGVKD. V trimming: 0 bases; J trimming: 3 bases; junction bases outside the gene matches: 6. CDR3 loop: CAISESRQGAKETQYF. In DNA, the CDR3 is TGTGCCATCAGTGAGTCGAGGCAGGGGGCGAAAGAGACCCAGTACTTC.

This chain uses TRBV7-9 with TRBJ1-3; D remains unclear. The CDR3 length is 17 residues. Germline CDR1 reads SEHNR; CDR2 reads FQNEAQ (reference sequence). Trimming took 5 bases from V and 3 from J, leaving 20 bases between them. The CDR3 DNA reads TGTGCCAGCAGCCCCAGAGAGAGGGTTGTAAGTGGAAACACCATATATTTT. It translates to CASSPRERVVSGNTIYF.

The V gene is TRBV6-2 or TRBV6-3, the J gene TRBJ1-2; possibly TRBD1 for D (5 bases). Trimming cost V 0 bases and J 8 bases, with 16 bases left between them. The germline CDR1 and CDR2 sequences are MNHEY and SVGEGT. The CDR3 is made up of 15 amino acids. CDR3 sequence: CASSYSERGTSGYTF. The CDR3, as DNA: TGTGCCAGCAGTTACTCGGAGCGAGGGACCAGCGGCTACACCTTC.

The chain couples TRBV9 to TRBJ2-3; D remains unclear. Trimming removed 0 bases at V and 6 bases at J, with 14 bases between. The CDR3 consists of 15 residues. The germline V gene encodes CDR1 SGDLS and CDR2 YYNGEE. CDR3 residues: CASSVVDRSLDTQYF. In DNA form, the CDR3 reads TGTGCCAGCAGCGTAGTAGATAGGAGTCTGGATACGCAGTATTTT.

This chain links TRBV7-6 with TRBJ2-7; the D call may be TRBD1 or TRBD2 (6 bases each). CDR3 size: 15 residues. Deletions cut 5 bases from V and 3 bases from J, with 17 bases between. Germline-derived CDR1 and CDR2 are SGHVS and FNYEAQ. This CDR3 is CASSRRGDTNYEQYF. The CDR3, as DNA: TGTGCCAGCAGCCGGCGCGGGGACACAAACTACGAGCAGTACTTC. Complete variable domain (other parts from reference TRBV7-6 and TRBJ2-7): GAGVSQSPRYKVTKRGQDVALRCDPISGHVSLYWYRQALGQGPEFLTYFNYEAQQDKSGLPNDRFSAERPEGSISTLTIQRTEQRDSAMYRCASSRRGDTNYEQYFGPGTRLTVT.

The V call is TRBV7-9, the J call TRBJ2-1; a possible D gene is TRBD1 (6 bases). The germline CDR1 and CDR2 sequences are SEHNR and FQNEAQ (reference sequence). V lost 0 bases, J lost 4 bases, and 13 bases lay in between. This CDR3 spans 16 amino acids. CDR3 coding DNA: TGTGCCAGCAGCTTAGCCGGGACAACCAATTACAATGAGCAGTTCTTC. Encoded protein: CASSLAGTTNYNEQFF.

The chain carries TRBV7-8 and TRBJ1-5; D is perhaps TRBD1 (5 bases). The CDR3 runs 16 residues. Germline V gene lookup returns CDR1 SGHVS and CDR2 FQNEAQ. V lost 4 bases, J lost 0 bases, and 13 bases lay in between. CDR3 protein: CASSYRTRNSNQPQHF. CDR3 in DNA: TGTGCCAGCAGCTACCGGACACGCAATAGCAATCAGCCCCAGCATTTT.

The chain employs TRBV7-6 and TRBJ1-1; the D is unclear. This CDR3 has 11 amino acids. V lost 3 bases and J 1 base, leaving 0 bases between the germline ends. CDR1 is SGHVS, CDR2 FNYEAQ, per germline. For the CDR3, the DNA is TGTGCCAGCAGCTTGAACACTGAAGCTTTCTTT. Encoded protein: CASSLNTEAFF.

The chain is built from TRBV19 and TRBJ1-5; TRBD1 matches 8 bases. The CDR3 runs to 15 residues. Per the germline V gene, CDR1 is LNHDA and CDR2 is SQIVND (reference sequence). J was trimmed by 7 bases and V by 5 bases; bases with no gene match: 10. Here the CDR3 reads CASSLKGQGYQPQHF. CDR3 nucleotide sequence: TGTGCCAGTAGTTTGAAAGGACAGGGTTACCAGCCCCAGCATTTT.

There are a few counts of this clone. V is TRBV21-1 and J is TRBJ2-7; TRBD1 was called by the table and not checked on the DNA. TRBV21-1 counts as a pseudogene. The CDR3 length is 12 residues. The CDR3 is CASNRGPYEQYF. CDR3 bases: TGTGCCAGCAATAGGGGTCCCTACGAGCAGTACTTC.

The genes are TRBV7-3 and TRBJ2-1; weak D call: TRBD2 (5 bases). V lost 1 base, J lost 8 bases, and 15 bases lay in between. The germline V gene encodes CDR1 SGHTA and CDR2 FQGTGA. The length of the CDR3 is 15 residues. CDR3 sequence: CASSLKVGVLDEQFF. The CDR3 region has the DNA TGTGCCAGCAGCTTAAAAGTCGGGGTCTTGGATGAGCAGTTCTTC.

The V and J genes are TRBV5-1 and TRBJ2-1; no firm D call. The CDR3 runs to 15 residues. Germline values: CDR1 SGHRS, CDR2 YFSETQ. Trimming left V 0 bases short and J 2 bases short, with 9 bases between. CDR3 region: CASSLVDYPYNEQFF. The CDR3 DNA reads TGCGCCAGCAGCTTGGTAGATTATCCCTACAATGAGCAGTTCTTC.

The chain combines TRBV6-5 with TRBJ1-1; D uncertain. The CDR3 is 13 amino acids. Germline assignment: CDR1 MNHEY and CDR2 SVGAGI. Trimming stripped 6 bases from V and 2 bases from J, with 10 bases between. The CDR3 DNA sequence: TGTGCCAGCAGCGAGTGGATCAACACTGAAGCTTTCTTT. Amino acids: CASSEWINTEAFF.

This clone has only a few counts. The chain carries TRBV19 and TRBJ1-3; D gene unclear. V was cut by 4 bases and J by 2 bases, with 15 bases left in between. Germline V gives CDR1 LNHDA, CDR2 SQIVND (reference sequence). The CDR3 totals 16 residues. The CDR3 is CASSKLGSAPGNTIYF. CDR3 sequence (DNA): TGTGCCAGTAGTAAGCTGGGGTCAGCTCCTGGAAACACCATATATTTT.

This rearrangement joins TRBV3-1 (or the pseudogene TRBV3-2) to TRBJ2-1, with D perhaps given as TRBD1 or TRBD2 (5 bases each). Trimming stripped 4 bases from V and 2 bases from J, with 12 bases between. The CDR3 has 15 residues. Per germline, CDR1 LGHDT and CDR2 YNNKEL (reference sequence). The CDR3 bases are TGTGCCAGCAGCCGGGACCATTCCCCCTACAATGAGCAGTTCTTC. This encodes CASSRDHSPYNEQFF.